This T cell receptor beta chain was obtained from a study of cytomegalovirus exposure and HLA in healthy donors. The primer mix had 60 Vbeta and 13 Jbeta primers. This table comes from immunoSEQ multiplex PCR, and its TCRdb copy is limited to in-frame clones, with some not included. The repertoire consists of 220,000 or so clones, with around 75% occurring once and the leading ten covering approximately 1.7%. Germline CDR1 is SNHLY and CDR2 is FYNNEI. The CDR3 consists of 15 residues. V was shortened by 7 bases and J by 4 bases, with 16 bases between the two germline ends. The sequence derives from a woman under 40 in good health and CMV-seronegative. The specimen sequenced was PBMCs. This chain connects TRBV2 to TRBJ2-2, with TRBD2 as a possible D gene (7 bases). CDR3 loop: CASKRTGGLTGELFF. The CDR3 DNA reads TGTGCCAGCAAAAGAACGGGGGGCCTCACCGGGGAGCTGTTTTTT.